The T cell receptor (beta chain) under discussion was sequenced for a study of blood T cell repertoires in COVID-19 (dated by TCRdb to the early 2020s). Background on the whole study: Samples from collaborators originated in the United States, Italy and Spain and spanned both the acute and convalescent phases of COVID-19. The prospective study material was composed of cDNA or gDNA derived from T cells, B-cell-depleted T cells, or PBMCs. The dataset comprised deeply sampled blood TCRbeta repertoires from subjects exposed to, actively infected with, or recovered from COVID-19. The repertoires were made available in a free public database intended to serve as a resource for research on the immune response to SARS-CoV-2. The samples were drawn from two sources: the first 160 participants of the ongoing ImmuneRACE study, and 1,000 to 1,500 subjects contributed by 6 global collaborators. A de-identified subject ID, COVID-19 status, age in years and sex were almost always included in the sample metadata. Where available, HLA class I and class II types were taken from metadata supplied by the sample provider and were not determined by assay-based typing. Points the paper makes about the study in general: The quantity of clinical and demographic metadata differed by source and by participant and was supplied without curation.

TCRbeta CDR3 regions were amplified from genomic DNA using the immunoSEQ Assay, a bias-controlled multiplex PCR. The paper's data handling went like this. The number of nucleated cells in each sample was estimated from the amplification of reference gene primers within the assay. To quantify the absolute abundance of each unique TCRbeta CDR3 rearrangement, sequence reads were collapsed and filtered. For each sample, productive Simpson clonality was calculated by taking the square root of Simpson's diversity index across productive rearrangements. Entries here come from immuneACCESS through TCRdb and include only in-frame sequences with V and J called. Some clones fail to appear in such tables; in the studies checked, an unresolved V gene covers under half of the shortfall, and the cause of the remainder is unknown. The V and J calls and clone size come from that table; D and trimming were worked out from the DNA. This sample lists roughly 320,000 clones; over 90% were detected once. The ten largest make up 3.5% to 5% of the sample.

The germline V gene (reference sequence) gives CDR1 as MNHEY and CDR2 as SMNVEV. Germline trimming: 5 bases from V, 11 bases from J; junction bases outside gene matches: 11. Counted from cysteine to phenylalanine, this CDR3 has 15 amino acids. The read is trimmed to its CDR3 DNA, 45 bases read in frame from base 1. In the prospective study, participants were about 18 to 90 years old, resided in approximately 25 geographic areas of the United States, and were enrolled through a virtual design. In the prospective study, cohorts were assigned on the basis of participant-reported clinical history obtained from a screening survey and a study questionnaire. Exposed participants had been in contact with someone with a PCR-confirmed or clinician-diagnosed COVID-19 case within 2 weeks of study entry. Mobile phlebotomists in the prospective study collected whole blood, serum and a nasopharyngeal or oropharyngeal swab from every participant. Over an approximately two-month period, participants in the prospective study had the option of providing additional blood draws and questionnaires. Before DNA extraction, blood samples from the prospective study were shipped at room temperature or frozen.

Details on this clone: Its antigen has not been determined. Base qualities are not at hand, and no much larger clone is one base apart.

The chain joins TRBV27 to TRBJ1-6; a stretch of 8 junction bases matches TRBD1. The clonotype was recovered from a young woman who had been exposed to COVID-19. The sequenced material came from PBMCs or T cells enriched from blood (not recorded which). The encoded CDR3 is CASSPTRTGIAPLHF. The DNA sequence reads TGTGCCAGCAGTCCGACCCGGACAGGGATAGCACCCCTCCACTTT.